This T cell receptor (beta chain) emerged from a study of blood T cell repertoires in COVID-19. Overall study: Sources were T cells, B-cell-depleted T cells, or PBMCs; the material itself was cDNA or gDNA.

Clones were read by immunoSEQ multiplex PCR, and TCRdb kept only the in-frame ones, dropping some. The sample records about 190,000 clones, more than 75% being singletons. Across about two dozen US areas, participants ranged in age from roughly 18 to 95 years. Symptom resolution, clearance, or two negative PCRs marked donors in Cohort 3 as recovered. Germline CDR1 SEHNR, CDR2 FQNEAQ (reference sequence). The V end was cut by 5 bases, the J end by 4 bases, with 15 bases between. The CDR3 totals 14 residues. In its sample, this clone was seen once. The clonotype originates from a woman in her 30s who had recovered from COVID-19. The sequenced sample consisted of PBMCs or T cells enriched from blood (not recorded which). The chain is built from TRBV7-9 and TRBJ2-7; tentatively, D is TRBD1 (5 bases). The CDR3: CASSPQDTDYEQYF. The CDR3 DNA reads as TGTGCCAGCAGCCCCCAGGACACAGATTACGAGCAGTACTTC. Variable domain in full (rest from reference TRBV7-9 and TRBJ2-7): DTGVSQNPRHKITKRGQNVTFRCDPISEHNRLYWYRQTLGQGPEFLTYFQNEAQLEKSRLLSDRFSAERPKGSFSTLEIQRTEQGDSAMYLCASSPQDTDYEQYFGPGTRLTVT.